Included here is one T cell receptor beta chain sequence, with context. V lost 6 bases to trimming and J lost 5 bases, with 13 bases between them. The germline V gene encodes CDR1 MDHEN and CDR2 SYDVKM. The CDR3 is made up of 14 amino acids. These data belong to a study of T cell responses to AZD1222 COVID-19 vaccine. Repertoires were generated with immunoSEQ multiplex PCR, while TCRdb's copy carries only in-frame clones and drops some. The table lists around 120,000 clones, about 90% of them singletons, with about 4.5% in the top ten. This specimen was peripheral blood, taken on day 0 of AZD1222 vaccination. The source of this sequence is an adult in good health. This rearrangement joins TRBV28 to TRBJ2-2; no clear D gene. The CDR3 DNA reads as TGTGCCAGCAGCCAGGAGATTTGGACCGGGGAGCTGTTTTTT. It specifies CASSQEIWTGELFF.